The clone carrying this T cell receptor (beta chain) turned up a few times. No antigen is known for it. Each CDR3 protein gets one entry after TCRdb re-called the 5' RACE reads with MiXCR. The table has about 500,000 distinct CDR3 sequences, roughly an eighth seen once. This sample was taken from a study of CD8 T cells in ankylosing spondylitis. Points from the study as a whole: Ankylosing spondylitis blood appeared to carry a characteristic TCR beta motif of roughly 8 highly homologous variants.

The CDR3 consists of 15 residues. CDR1 and CDR2 from the germline V gene are SGHRS and YFSETQ. The V end was cut by 4 bases, the J end by 0 bases, with 11 bases between. This chain connects TRBV5-1 to TRBJ2-1; D unresolved. The TCR was taken from a male donor with ankylosing spondylitis. Sequencing was performed on blood, either unsorted or a sorted T cell fraction (not recorded which). For the CDR3, the DNA is TGCGCCAGCAGCGGGCAGACGAGCTCCTACAATGAGCAGTTCTTC. Amino acids: CASSGQTSSYNEQFF.